This T cell receptor beta chain emerged from a study of shared clonotypes between healthy human individuals. All participating donors were Caucasian adults from Nashville, Tennessee. CD45RA-negative memory and CD45RA+ naive subsets were split from the CD4+ cells. The CDR3 loop spans 15 amino acids. V lost 0 bases to trimming and J lost 2 bases, with 11 bases between them. Per the germline V gene, CDR1 is LNHNV and CDR2 is YYDKDF (reference sequence). Details on this clone: Its antigen is currently unknown.

TCRdb's copy holds only in-frame clones and misses some; the assay was immunoSEQ multiplex PCR. In the table there are about 2.4 million clones, approximately 92% of which are singletons. Study-wide results and limits: The sharing of 4.5% to 5% of naive CD4 clonotypes was seen across a handful of donors.

The chain employs TRBV15 and TRBJ2-7; D unclear. The sample comprised naive CD4+ T cells sorted from blood. The subset: CD45RA+ positively selected. The origin of this receptor is a man aged 18 to 30 in good health. This CDR3 reads CATSRDMAATYEQYF. For the CDR3, the DNA is TGTGCCACCAGCAGAGATATGGCGGCCACCTACGAGCAGTACTTC.